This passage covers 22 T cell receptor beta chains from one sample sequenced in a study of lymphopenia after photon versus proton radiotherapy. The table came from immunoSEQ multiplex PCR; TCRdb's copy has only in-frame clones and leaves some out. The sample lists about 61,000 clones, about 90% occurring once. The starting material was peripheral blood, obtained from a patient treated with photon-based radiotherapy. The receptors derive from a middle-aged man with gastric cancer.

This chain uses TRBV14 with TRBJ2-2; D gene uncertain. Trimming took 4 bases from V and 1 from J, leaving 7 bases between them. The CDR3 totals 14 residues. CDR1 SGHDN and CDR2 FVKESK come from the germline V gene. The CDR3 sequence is CASSPTRNTGELFF. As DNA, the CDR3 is TGTGCCAGCAGCCCAACAAGGAACACCGGGGAGCTGTTTTTT. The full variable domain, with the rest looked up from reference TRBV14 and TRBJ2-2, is EAGVTQFPSHSVIEKGQTVTLRCDPISGHDNLYWYRRVMGKEIKFLLHFVKESKQDESGMPNNRFLAERTGGTYSTLKVQPAELEDSGVYFCASSPTRNTGELFFGEGSRLTVL.

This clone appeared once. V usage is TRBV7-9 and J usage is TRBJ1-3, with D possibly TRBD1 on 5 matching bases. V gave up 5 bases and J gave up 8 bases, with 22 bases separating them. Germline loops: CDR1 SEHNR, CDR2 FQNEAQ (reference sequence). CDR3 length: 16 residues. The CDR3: CASSPRLGQGEDTIYF. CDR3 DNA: TGTGCCAGCAGCCCGCGGTTAGGCCAGGGTGAAGACACCATATATTTT.

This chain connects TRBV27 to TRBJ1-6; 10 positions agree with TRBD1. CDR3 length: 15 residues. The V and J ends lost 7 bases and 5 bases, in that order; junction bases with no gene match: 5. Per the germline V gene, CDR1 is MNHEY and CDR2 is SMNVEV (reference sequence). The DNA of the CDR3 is TGTGCCAGCAACGAAGGACAGGGGGATAATTCACCCCTCCACTTT. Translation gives CASNEGQGDNSPLHF.

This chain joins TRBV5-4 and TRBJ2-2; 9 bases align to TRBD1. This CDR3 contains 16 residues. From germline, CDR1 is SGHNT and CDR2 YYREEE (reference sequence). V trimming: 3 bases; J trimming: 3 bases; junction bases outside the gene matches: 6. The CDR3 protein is CASSYPGQGDTGELFF. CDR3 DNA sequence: TGTGCCAGCAGCTATCCGGGACAGGGAGACACCGGGGAGCTGTTTTTT. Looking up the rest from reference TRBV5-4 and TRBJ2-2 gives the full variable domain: ETGVTQSPTHLIKTRGQQVTLRCSSQSGHNTVSWYQQALGQGPQFIFQYYREEENGRGNFPPRFSGLQFPNYSSELNVNALELDDSALYLCASSYPGQGDTGELFFGEGSRLTVL.

For the CDR3, the DNA is TGTGCCAGCAGCCTAGGACTAGCCCAAGAGACCCAGTACTTC. It translates to CASSLGLAQETQYF. The chain is built from TRBV11-2 and TRBJ2-5; 8 bases line up with TRBD2. J lost 1 base, V lost 5 bases, and 3 bases had no gene match. The CDR3 sequence is 14 residues long. The germline V gene has CDR1 SGHAT and CDR2 FQNNGV.

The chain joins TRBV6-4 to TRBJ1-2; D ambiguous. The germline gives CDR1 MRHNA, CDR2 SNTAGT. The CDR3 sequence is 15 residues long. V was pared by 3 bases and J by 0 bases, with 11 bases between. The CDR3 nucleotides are TGTGCCAGCAGTGAGAAGGTAGGAGCTAACTATGGCTACACCTTC. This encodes CASSEKVGANYGYTF.

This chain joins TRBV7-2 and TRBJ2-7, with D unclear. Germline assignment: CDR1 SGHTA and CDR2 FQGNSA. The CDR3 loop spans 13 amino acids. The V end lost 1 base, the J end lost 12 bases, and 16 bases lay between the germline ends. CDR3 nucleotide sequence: TGTGCCAGCAGCTTAGGCCCGCCCAGCCAACGGTACTTC. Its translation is CASSLGPPSQRYF.

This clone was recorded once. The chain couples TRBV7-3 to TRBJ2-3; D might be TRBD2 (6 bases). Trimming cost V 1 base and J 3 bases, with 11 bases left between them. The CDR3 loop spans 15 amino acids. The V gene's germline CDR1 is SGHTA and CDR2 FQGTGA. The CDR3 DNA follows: TGTGCCAGCAGCTTAAAAGGGGCGGGAACAGATACGCAGTATTTT. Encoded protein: CASSLKGAGTDTQYF.

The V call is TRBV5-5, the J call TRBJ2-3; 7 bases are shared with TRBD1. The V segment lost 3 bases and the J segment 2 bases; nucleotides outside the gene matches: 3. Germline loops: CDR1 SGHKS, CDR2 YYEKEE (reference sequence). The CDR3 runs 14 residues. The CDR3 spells CASSSGQHTDTQYF. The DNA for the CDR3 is TGTGCCAGCAGCTCGGGACAGCACACAGATACGCAGTATTTT.

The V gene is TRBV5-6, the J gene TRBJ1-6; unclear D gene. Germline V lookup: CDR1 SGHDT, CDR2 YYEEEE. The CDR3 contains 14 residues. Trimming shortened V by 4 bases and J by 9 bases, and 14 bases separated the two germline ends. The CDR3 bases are TGTGCCAGCAGCCGTACCACTTCGGCTTCACCCCTCCACTTT. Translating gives CASSRTTSASPLHF.

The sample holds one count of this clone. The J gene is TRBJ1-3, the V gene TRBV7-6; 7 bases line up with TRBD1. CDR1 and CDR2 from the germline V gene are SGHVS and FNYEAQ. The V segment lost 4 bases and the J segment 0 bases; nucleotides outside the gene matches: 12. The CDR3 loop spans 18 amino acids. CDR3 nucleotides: TGTGCCAGCAGCTCCGGGACAGTCCTCTCCTCCTCTGGAAACACCATATATTTT. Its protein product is CASSSGTVLSSSGNTIYF.

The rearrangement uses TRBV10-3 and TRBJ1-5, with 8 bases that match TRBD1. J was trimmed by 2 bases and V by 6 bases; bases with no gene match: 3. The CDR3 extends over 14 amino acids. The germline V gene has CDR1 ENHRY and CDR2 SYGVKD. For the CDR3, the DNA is TGTGCCATCAGCAAACAGGGGGGCAATCAGCCCCAGCATTTT. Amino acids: CAISKQGGNQPQHF.

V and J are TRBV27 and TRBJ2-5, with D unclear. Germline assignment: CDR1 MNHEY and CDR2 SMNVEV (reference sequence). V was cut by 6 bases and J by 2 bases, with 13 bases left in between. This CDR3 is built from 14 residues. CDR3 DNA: TGTGCCAGCAGCTGGACCTTTGGGCAAGAGACCCAGTACTTC. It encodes CASSWTFGQETQYF.

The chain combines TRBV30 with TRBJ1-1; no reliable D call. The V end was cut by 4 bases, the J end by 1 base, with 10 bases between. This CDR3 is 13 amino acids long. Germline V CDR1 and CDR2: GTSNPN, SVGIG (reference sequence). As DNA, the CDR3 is TGTGCCTGGAACGAGAACGCGAACACTGAAGCTTTCTTT. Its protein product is CAWNENANTEAFF. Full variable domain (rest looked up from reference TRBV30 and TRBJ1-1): SQTIHQWPATLVQPVGSPLSLECTVEGTSNPNLYWYRQAAGRGLQLLFYSVGIGQISSEVPQNLSASRPQDRQFILSSKKLLLSDSGFYLCAWNENANTEAFFGQGTRLTVV.

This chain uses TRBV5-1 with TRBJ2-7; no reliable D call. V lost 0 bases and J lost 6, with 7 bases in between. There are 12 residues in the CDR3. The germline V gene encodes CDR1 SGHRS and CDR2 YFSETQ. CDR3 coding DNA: TGCGCCAGCAGCTTGGGCACCTCCGAGCAGTACTTC. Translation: CASSLGTSEQYF.

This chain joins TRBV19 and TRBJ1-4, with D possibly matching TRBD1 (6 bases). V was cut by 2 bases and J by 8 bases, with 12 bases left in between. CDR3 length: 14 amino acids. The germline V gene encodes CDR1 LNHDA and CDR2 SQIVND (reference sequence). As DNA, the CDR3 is TGTGCCAGTAGTATATTGGGACAACCGGAAAAACTGTTTTTT. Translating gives CASSILGQPEKLFF.

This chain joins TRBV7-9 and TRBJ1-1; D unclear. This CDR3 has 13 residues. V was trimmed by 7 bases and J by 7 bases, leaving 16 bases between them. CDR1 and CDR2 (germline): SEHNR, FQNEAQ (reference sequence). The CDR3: CASNTQTGNEAFF. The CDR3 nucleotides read TGTGCCAGCAACACCCAGACCGGGAATGAAGCTTTCTTT.

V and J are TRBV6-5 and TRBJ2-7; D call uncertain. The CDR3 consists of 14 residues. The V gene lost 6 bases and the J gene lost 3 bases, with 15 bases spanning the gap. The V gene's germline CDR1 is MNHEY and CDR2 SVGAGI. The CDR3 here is CASRTPRSDYEQYF. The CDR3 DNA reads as TGTGCCAGCAGAACTCCCAGGAGCGACTACGAGCAGTACTTC.

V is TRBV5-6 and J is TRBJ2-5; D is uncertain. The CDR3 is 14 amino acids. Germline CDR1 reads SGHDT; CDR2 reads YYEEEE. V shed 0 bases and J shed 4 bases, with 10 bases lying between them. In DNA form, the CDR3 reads TGTGCCAGCAGCTTGGGGCTGAAAACAGAGACCCAGTACTTC. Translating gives CASSLGLKTETQYF. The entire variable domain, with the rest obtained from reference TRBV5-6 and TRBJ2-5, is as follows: DAGVTQSPTHLIKTRGQQVTLRCSPKSGHDTVSWYQQALGQGPQFIFQYYEEEERQRGNFPDRFSGHQFPNYSSELNVNALLLGDSALYLCASSLGLKTETQYFGPGTRLLVL.

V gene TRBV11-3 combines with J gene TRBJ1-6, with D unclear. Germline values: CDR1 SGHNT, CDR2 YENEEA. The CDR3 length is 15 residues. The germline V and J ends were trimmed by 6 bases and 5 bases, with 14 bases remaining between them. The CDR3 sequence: CASSLGASNNSPLHF. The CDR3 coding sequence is TGTGCCAGCAGTTTGGGTGCCTCTAATAATTCACCCCTCCACTTT.

CDR3 DNA: TGCGCCAGCAGCCAGTCCGGGAGCTCCTATAATTCACCCCTCCACTTT. It specifies CASSQSGSSYNSPLHF. The chain couples TRBV4-1 to TRBJ1-6; unclear D gene. The CDR3 spans 16 residues. Germline V gene data show CDR1 as MGHRA and CDR2 as YSYEKL. Deletions cut 3 bases from V and 0 bases from J, with 9 bases between.

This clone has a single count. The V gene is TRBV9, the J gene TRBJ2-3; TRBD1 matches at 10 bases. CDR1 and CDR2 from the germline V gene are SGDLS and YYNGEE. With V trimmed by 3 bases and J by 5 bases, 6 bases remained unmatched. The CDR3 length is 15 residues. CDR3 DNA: TGTGCCAGCAGCGGGACCGGGACAGGGGAAGATACGCAGTATTTT. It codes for CASSGTGTGEDTQYF.